These 27 T cell receptor beta chains originate from one sample sequenced in a study of OX40 agonist ivuxolimab in advanced cancers. Produced via immunoSEQ multiplex PCR; TCRdb's table is partial and in-frame only. This table holds 50,000 to 65,000 clones, about four fifths found once. Specimen: CD4+ or CD8+ T cells sorted from blood, collected in a trial of the OX40 agonist ivuxolimab. These receptor sequences come from an adult with an advanced solid tumor such as melanoma, head and neck, liver or kidney cancer.

V is TRBV7-2 and J is TRBJ2-7; D gene uncertain. V was trimmed by 3 bases and J by 4 bases, leaving 4 bases between them. The CDR3 has 11 amino acids. CDR1 SGHTA and CDR2 FQGNSA come from the germline V gene. The CDR3 here is CASSFAYEQYF. The CDR3 nucleotides are TGTGCCAGCAGCTTCGCTTACGAGCAGTACTTC.

This sequence joins TRBV2 and TRBJ1-6, with 8 bases identical to TRBD1. V was pared by 7 bases and J by 6 bases, with 5 bases of the junction left unmatched. Germline CDR1 is SNHLY and CDR2 is FYNNEI. This CDR3 has 14 residues. CDR3 sequence: CASTDRGFNSPLHF. Here the CDR3 DNA reads TGTGCCAGCACCGACAGGGGATTTAATTCACCCCTCCACTTT. The whole variable domain, filled in from reference TRBV2 and TRBJ1-6, reads EPEVTQTPSHQVTQMGQEVILRCVPISNHLYFYWYRQILGQKVEFLVSFYNNEISEKSEIFDDQFSVERPDGSNFTLKIRSTKLEDSAMYFCASTDRGFNSPLHFGNGTRLTVT.

CDR3 nucleotides: TGTGCCACCCAAGTTCGGACAGGGGATATCGGGGAGCTGTTTTTT. It encodes CATQVRTGDIGELFF. The chain links TRBV7-8 to TRBJ2-2, with 9 bases lining up with TRBD1. Germline values: CDR1 SGHVS, CDR2 FQNEAQ. Trimming took 10 bases from V and 7 from J; bases not matched to a gene: 13. The CDR3 length is 15 residues. The entire variable domain, with the rest obtained from reference TRBV7-8 and TRBJ2-2, is as follows: GAGVSQSPRYKVAKRGQDVALRCDPISGHVSLFWYQQALGQGPEFLTYFQNEAQLDKSGLPSDRFFAERPEGSVSTLKIQRTQQEDSAVYLCATQVRTGDIGELFFGEGSRLTVL.

This clone has just a few counts. The chain recombines TRBV2 with TRBJ2-2, with a tentative D call TRBD1 (6 bases). Germline V gene data show CDR1 as SNHLY and CDR2 as FYNNEI. The CDR3 is 14 residues long. Trimming took off 7 bases at V and 5 bases at J, with 14 bases between the two ends. CDR3 sequence reads: CASMHRVTTGELFF. CDR3 nucleotide sequence: TGTGCCAGCATGCACAGGGTGACTACCGGGGAGCTGTTTTTT.

The J gene is TRBJ2-1, the V gene TRBV9; 11 bases are shared with TRBD2. The CDR3 is made up of 17 amino acids. Per germline, CDR1 SGDLS and CDR2 YYNGEE. Trimming cost V 2 bases and J 10 bases; bases outside gene matches: 14. CDR3: CASSVSTTSGALGEQFF. In DNA form, the CDR3 reads TGTGCCAGCAGCGTCTCGACGACTAGCGGGGCCCTGGGGGAGCAGTTCTTC. Full variable domain (remainder filled in from reference TRBV9 and TRBJ2-1): DSGVTQTPKHLITATGQRVTLRCSPRSGDLSVYWYQQSLDQGLQFLIQYYNGEERAKGNILERFSAQQFPDLHSELNLSSLELGDSALYFCASSVSTTSGALGEQFFGPGTRLTVL.

The gene calls are TRBV7-8 and TRBJ2-1, with D possibly called TRBD1 or TRBD2 (5 bases each). Trimming stripped 5 bases from V and 4 bases from J, with 18 bases between. The germline gives CDR1 SGHVS, CDR2 FQNEAQ. There are 16 residues in the CDR3. DNA of the CDR3: TGTGCCAGCAGCCGAGGTCCGGGACGGAGATACAATGAGCAGTTCTTC. Translation gives CASSRGPGRRYNEQFF.

This clone was seen more than once but under ten times. The CDR3 spells CASSFWNTEAFF. The CDR3 DNA follows: TGTGCCAGCAGTTTTTGGAACACTGAAGCTTTCTTT. V gene TRBV28 combines with J gene TRBJ1-1; D is uncertain. V gave up 3 bases and J gave up 1 base, with 3 bases separating them. The germline V gene encodes CDR1 MDHEN and CDR2 SYDVKM. The CDR3 spans 12 residues.

The V gene is TRBV5-5, the J gene TRBJ2-5; 7 positions agree with TRBD2. The CDR3 sequence is 17 residues long. CDR1 is SGHKS, CDR2 YYEKEE, per germline (reference sequence). Unmatched junction bases numbered 10, after V lost 0 bases and J lost 2 bases. The CDR3 nucleotides are TGTGCCAGCAGCTTGGAAGCGGGAAGCTATCGACAAGAGACCCAGTACTTC. It yields the protein CASSLEAGSYRQETQYF.

The J gene is TRBJ1-5, the V gene TRBV6-1; TRBD1 matches 8 bases. The trim removed 2 bases at V and 4 bases at J, leaving 7 bases unmatched. The germline V gene has CDR1 MNHNS and CDR2 SASEGT. The CDR3 contains 16 residues. Written as DNA, the CDR3 is TGTGCCAGCAGTGAAAGGACAGGGAATTTGAATCAGCCCCAGCATTTT. Protein product: CASSERTGNLNQPQHF.

V is TRBV19 and J is TRBJ1-1; D is unclear. V gave up 4 bases and J gave up 7 bases, with 10 bases separating them. The CDR3 is 12 residues long. Germline V gene lookup returns CDR1 LNHDA and CDR2 SQIVND (reference sequence). CDR3 sequence reads: CASSTPSREAFF. For the CDR3, the DNA is TGTGCCAGTAGTACGCCGAGCCGTGAAGCTTTCTTT.

To note about this clone: This clone may be a read error of a much larger clone one base away. The rearrangement joins TRBV7-9 to TRBJ2-7; D is undetermined. Germline values: CDR1 SEHNR, CDR2 FQNEAQ (reference sequence). This CDR3 has 15 amino acids. CDR3 DNA: TGTGCCAGCAGCTTAGAAAGCAGGTTCTCCTACGAACAGTACTTC. This gives the protein CASSLESRFSYEQYF.

V gene TRBV5-1 combines with J gene TRBJ2-2; D not certain. The CDR3 covers 14 residues. V gave up 1 base and J gave up 2 bases, with 6 bases separating them. Germline-derived CDR1 and CDR2 are SGHRS and YFSETQ. The CDR3 sequence: CASSLRSNTGELFF. The CDR3 region has the DNA TGCGCCAGCAGCTTGCGTTCTAACACCGGGGAGCTGTTTTTT.

J is TRBJ1-6 and V is TRBV4-1; 8 bases are shared with TRBD1. This CDR3 is 15 amino acids long. With V trimmed by 2 bases and J by 8 bases, 5 bases remained unmatched. From germline, CDR1 is MGHRA and CDR2 YSYEKL. CDR3 bases: TGCGCCAGCAGCCAACGGGTGACAGGGGATTCACCCCTCCACTTT. The encoded protein is CASSQRVTGDSPLHF.

The chain is built from TRBV28 and TRBJ2-1; a possible D gene is TRBD1 (6 bases). The CDR3 is 14 amino acids. Trimming cost V 4 bases and J 8 bases, with 15 bases left between them. Germline loops: CDR1 MDHEN, CDR2 SYDVKM. The CDR3 DNA follows: TGTGCCAGCAGTTCTCCGGGACATCTCCATGAGCAGTTCTTC. This encodes CASSSPGHLHEQFF.

J is TRBJ1-1 and V is TRBV6-5; D unclear. CDR1 MNHEY and CDR2 SVGAGI come from the germline V gene. V dropped 6 bases and J dropped 4 bases, with 12 bases sitting between them. There are 13 residues in the CDR3. CDR3 loop: CASSRPRGTEAFF. In nucleotides, the CDR3 is TGTGCCAGCAGCCGCCCGCGGGGCACTGAAGCTTTCTTT.

This chain uses TRBV7-3 with TRBJ2-1; D may correspond to TRBD1 or TRBD2 (7 bases each). V lost 4 bases, J lost 2 bases, and 12 bases lay in between. This CDR3 is built from 15 residues. Germline lookup yields CDR1 SGHTA and CDR2 FQGTGA. This CDR3 reads CASSSQGGPYNEQFF. The CDR3 DNA sequence: TGTGCCAGCAGCTCCCAGGGGGGGCCCTACAATGAGCAGTTCTTC.

The chain links TRBV7-2 to TRBJ1-1; D is uncertain. Germline V gene sequence: CDR1 SGHTA, CDR2 FQGNSA. The V gene lost 5 bases and the J gene lost 1 base, with 14 bases spanning the gap. The CDR3 spans 15 residues. CDR3 region: CASSKPDTPNTEAFF. DNA for the CDR3: TGTGCCAGCAGCAAACCCGACACCCCGAACACTGAAGCTTTCTTT. The whole variable domain, remainder taken from reference TRBV7-2 and TRBJ1-1, is GAGVSQSPSNKVTEKGKDVELRCDPISGHTALYWYRQSLGQGLEFLIYFQGNSAPDKSGLPSDRFSAERTGGSVSTLTIQRTQQEDSAVYLCASSKPDTPNTEAFFGQGTRLTVV.

The CDR3 DNA follows: TGTGCCATCAGTGATACCAGGGGGGTGAACACTGAAGCTTTCTTT. Protein sequence: CAISDTRGVNTEAFF. The chain recombines TRBV10-3 with TRBJ1-1; 7 bases are shared with TRBD1. Germline CDR1 is ENHRY and CDR2 is SYGVKD. Trimming took 3 bases from V and 0 from J; bases not matched to a gene: 4. There are 15 residues in the CDR3.

The chain employs TRBV2 and TRBJ1-3; no reliable D call. CDR1 and CDR2 (germline): SNHLY, FYNNEI. V shed 6 bases and J shed 2 bases, with 5 bases lying between them. The CDR3 totals 12 residues. The CDR3 DNA reads as TGTGCCAGCAGGCGGGCTGGAAACACCATATATTTT. Protein sequence: CASRRAGNTIYF.

This clone was picked up one time. V gene TRBV7-9 combines with J gene TRBJ1-5; no clear D gene. The V end was cut by 5 bases, the J end by 4 bases, with 12 bases between. The CDR3 runs to 14 residues. Germline-derived CDR1 and CDR2 are SEHNR and FQNEAQ (reference sequence). The CDR3 sequence: CASSPGSQNQPQHF. CDR3 DNA: TGTGCCAGCAGCCCCGGGTCTCAAAATCAGCCCCAGCATTTT.

The chain recombines TRBV7-3 with TRBJ2-3; TRBD2 agrees at 7 bases. Per germline, CDR1 SGHTA and CDR2 FQGTGA. This CDR3 is built from 14 residues. With V trimmed by 2 bases and J by 11 bases, 10 bases remained unmatched. Written as DNA, the CDR3 is TGTGCCAGCAGCTTACTCGGGACTACGGGATTGCAGTATTTT. Its protein product is CASSLLGTTGLQYF.

V gene TRBV10-3 combines with J gene TRBJ2-7, with 7 bases identical to TRBD2. The CDR3 runs to 13 residues. V was pared by 8 bases and J by 5 bases, with 9 bases of the junction left unmatched. Germline CDR1 is ENHRY and CDR2 is SYGVKD. In DNA form, the CDR3 reads TGTGCCATCCAGCTGGCGGGAGTTGACGAGCAGTACTTC. This codes for CAIQLAGVDEQYF.

The V call is TRBV19, the J call TRBJ2-6; D is uncertain. Germline lookup yields CDR1 LNHDA and CDR2 SQIVND (reference sequence). The V end lost 1 base, the J end lost 1 base, and 11 bases lay between the germline ends. The CDR3 is made up of 17 amino acids. The CDR3 reads CASSIANSNSGANVLTF. DNA for the CDR3: TGTGCCAGTAGTATAGCCAACAGTAATTCTGGGGCCAACGTCCTGACTTTC.

This chain connects TRBV5-1 to TRBJ2-1; 11 bases line up with TRBD2. Germline V CDR1 and CDR2: SGHRS, YFSETQ. Trimming removed 5 bases from V and 5 bases from J; junction bases left unmatched: 3. This CDR3 has 14 residues. CDR3 region: CASRVAGGDNEQFF. CDR3 bases: TGCGCCAGCAGGGTAGCGGGAGGGGACAATGAGCAGTTCTTC.

The chain links TRBV6-5 to TRBJ1-5; 7 nucleotides agree with TRBD1. Germline V CDR1 and CDR2: MNHEY, SVGAGI. With 6 bases clipped from V and 0 bases from J, the junction kept 5 bases outside the gene matches. CDR3 length equals 15 residues. CDR3 loop: CASSPQGFSNQPQHF. The CDR3 nucleotides read TGTGCCAGCAGCCCACAGGGGTTTAGCAATCAGCCCCAGCATTTT.

This clone showed up just a few times. This chain uses TRBV5-4 with TRBJ2-7, with TRBD1 identical over 9 bases. J gave up 4 bases and V 4 bases, and 6 bases lay outside the gene matches. Germline lookup yields CDR1 SGHNT and CDR2 YYREEE (reference sequence). This CDR3 spans 14 amino acids. The CDR3 here is CASSTGGATYEQYF. DNA for the CDR3: TGTGCCAGCAGCACAGGGGGCGCAACTTACGAGCAGTACTTC. The complete variable domain, with remaining parts taken from reference TRBV5-4 and TRBJ2-7, reads ETGVTQSPTHLIKTRGQQVTLRCSSQSGHNTVSWYQQALGQGPQFIFQYYREEENGRGNFPPRFSGLQFPNYSSELNVNALELDDSALYLCASSTGGATYEQYFGPGTRLTVT.

The V and J genes are TRBV7-9 and TRBJ1-2; no definite D call. The CDR3 totals 14 residues. Germline CDR1 is SEHNR and CDR2 is FQNEAQ (reference sequence). V was clipped by 5 bases and J by 4 bases, with 14 bases between them. This CDR3 reads CASSLDGPRYGYTF. CDR3 nucleotides: TGTGCCAGCAGCCTAGACGGACCGCGCTATGGCTACACCTTC.